Listed below are T cell receptor beta chains from one sample, sequenced in a study of control samples from healthy donors and cancer patients. Repertoires were generated with immunoSEQ multiplex PCR, while TCRdb's copy carries only in-frame clones and drops some. The sample has roughly 190,000 clones, 91% seen once. The sample taken for sequencing was blood. Source of these receptors: a woman aged 25 to 39 in good health. The CDR3 runs from the conserved cysteine through the conserved F or W. D genes are given only for firm matches. The size of a clone is reported for some rows only, either as once, few or many, or as a class for expanded clones.

-	-	TRBV25-1	TRBJ1-5	TGTGCCAGCAGTGAGTCTGGGGCCAGCCCCAATCAGCCCCAGCATTTT	CASSESGASPNQPQHF
few	-	TRBV7-8	TRBJ1-3	TGTGCCAGCAGCGGCAGGGGTGTCGGAAACACCATATATTTT	CASSGRGVGNTIYF
once	-	TRBV27	TRBJ2-1	TGTGCCAGCAGTCCGGGATTGTACAATGAGCAGTTCTTC	CASSPGLYNEQFF
-	TRBD1	TRBV18	TRBJ1-4	TGTGCCAGCTCACCCCGGACAGGGGATGGTGAAAAACTGTTTTTT	CASSPRTGDGEKLFF
-	TRBD2	TRBV19	TRBJ2-4	TGTGCCAGTAGTCCGGGACTAGCGGGACTAGCCAAAAACATTCAGTACTTC	CASSPGLAGLAKNIQYF
-	-	TRBV4-1	TRBJ1-1	TGCGCCAGCAGCCAAGAATCAGGGATGAACACTGAAGCTTTCTTT	CASSQESGMNTEAFF
-	TRBD1	TRBV19	TRBJ2-5	TGTGCCAGTAGTATCGAGACAGGGGAAGAGACCCAGTACTTC	CASSIETGEETQYF
-	-	TRBV2	TRBJ1-2	TGTGCCAGCAGTGACAGGGATCCCACCTATGGCTACACCTTC	CASSDRDPTYGYTF
-	TRBD1	TRBV7-9	TRBJ2-7	TGTGCCAGCAGAGGGACAGGGAACTACGAGCAGTACTTC	CASRGTGNYEQYF
-	-	TRBV6-2/TRBV6-3	TRBJ2-5	TGTGCCAGCAGCCCCGAAATCCAAGAGACCCAGTACTTC	CASSPEIQETQYF
-	-	TRBV4-1	TRBJ2-3	TGCGCCAGCAGCCAAGATAAGGTAGCTTCCGATACGCAGTATTTT	CASSQDKVASDTQYF
-	TRBD1	TRBV10-3	TRBJ1-2	TGTGCCATCAGGGGGACAGGGGATAACTATGGCTACACCTTC	CAIRGTGDNYGYTF
-	TRBD1	TRBV27	TRBJ1-2	TGTGCCAGCAGTCCCGCACGGACAGGGCTGGTCGGCTACACCTTC	CASSPARTGLVGYTF
few	-	TRBV11-3	TRBJ1-1	TGTGCCAGCAGCCTATACCCGGGACAGAACACTGAAGCTTTCTTT	CASSLYPGQNTEAFF
-	TRBD2	TRBV7-8	TRBJ2-3	TGTGCCAGCAGCTTAGCGGCTAGCGGTTCTAGCACAGATACGCAGTATTTT	CASSLAASGSSTDTQYF
-	TRBD1	TRBV19	TRBJ1-5	TGTGCCAGTACTGACAGGGGGGACAATCAGCCCCAGCATTTT	CASTDRGDNQPQHF
-	-	TRBV7-2	TRBJ1-6	TGTGCCAGCAGCTTGAGCTATAATTCACCCCTCCACTTT	CASSLSYNSPLHF
-	-	TRBV7-3	TRBJ2-5	TGTGCCAGCAGCTCACCCAGGGGAGGGGAGACCCAGTACTTC	CASSSPRGGETQYF
-	TRBD1	TRBV2	TRBJ1-6	TGTGCCAGCAGTGAAGAGGTCAGGGGGAATTCACCCCTCCACTTT	CASSEEVRGNSPLHF
-	TRBD1	TRBV15	TRBJ1-2	TGTGCCACCAGCAGAAGGACAGGGGGCTATGGCTACACCTTC	CATSRRTGGYGYTF
-	TRBD2	TRBV4-2	TRBJ2-1	TGTGCCAGCAGCCGATTAGCGGGGTCTAACAATGAGCAGTTCTTC	CASSRLAGSNNEQFF
-	TRBD1	TRBV7-9	TRBJ2-2	TGTGCCAGCAGCCCGACAGGGGCGGACGGGGAGCTGTTTTTT	CASSPTGADGELFF
-	TRBD1	TRBV12-3/TRBV12-4	TRBJ2-1	TGTGCCAGCAGACCGGACAGGGAGGATGAGCAGTTCTTC	CASRPDREDEQFF
-	-	TRBV7-9	TRBJ1-2	TGTGCCAGCAGCATCCGGGACCGATATGGCTACACCTTC	CASSIRDRYGYTF
-	-	TRBV25-1	TRBJ1-5	TGTGCCAGCAGTGACGGGGGGGGAAAGGATCAGCCCCAGCATTTT	CASSDGGGKDQPQHF
-	TRBD1	TRBV7-2	TRBJ1-1	TGTGCCAGCAGCCCTCGGACAGGGATGAACACTGAAGCTTTCTTT	CASSPRTGMNTEAFF
-	TRBD1	TRBV13	TRBJ1-1	TGTGCCAGCAGCTTAAAAGGGGGCGGAACTGAAGCTTTCTTT	CASSLKGGGTEAFF
-	TRBD1	TRBV12-5	TRBJ1-4	TGTGCTAGTGGTTTGGTACCCTTACAGGGGGCTAGGCGAAAAACTGTTTTT	CASGLVPLQGARRKTVF
-	TRBD1	TRBV6-5	TRBJ2-5	TGTGCCAGCAGGGACAGGGGGTACCAAGAGACCCAGTACTTC	CASRDRGYQETQYF
-	-	TRBV27	TRBJ2-3	TGTGCCAGCAGTTTAGGTGGCACAGATACGCAGTATTTT	CASSLGGTDTQYF
-	-	TRBV28	TRBJ2-6	TGTGCCAGCAGTACGGGATCCTCTGGGGCCAACGTCCTGACTTTC	CASSTGSSGANVLTF
once	TRBD1	TRBV28	TRBJ1-2	TGTGCCAGCAGTTACGGACAGGGAAACTATGGCTACACCTTC	CASSYGQGNYGYTF
few	-	TRBV10-3	TRBJ1-4	TGTGCCATCCGGGCCGGCGTCGCAACTAATGAAAAACTGTTTTTT	CAIRAGVATNEKLFF
-	-	TRBV12-3/TRBV12-4	TRBJ1-1	TGTGCCAGCAGTTTCCGGGTTACTGAAGCTTTCTTT	CASSFRVTEAFF
-	-	TRBV7-9	TRBJ1-3	TGTGCCAGCAGCTTAACCAGGGTGGGAAACACCATATATTTT	CASSLTRVGNTIYF
-	TRBD1	TRBV6-5	TRBJ1-4	TGTGCCAGCAGTTACTCGGGACAGGGGAATGAAAAACTGTTTTTT	CASSYSGQGNEKLFF
few	-	TRBV6-5	TRBJ1-5	TGTGCCAGCAGGAGGAATAGCAATCAGCCCCAGCATTTT	CASRRNSNQPQHF
-	-	TRBV9	TRBJ2-1	TGTGCCAGCAGCCCGCAGGGGGGGGGTAGGTACAATGAGCAGTTCTTC	CASSPQGGGRYNEQFF
-	TRBD2	TRBV10-3	TRBJ2-7	TGTGCCATCAGTGAGTCGGGGGTAGCGGGAGTCTTCGAGCAGTACTTC	CAISESGVAGVFEQYF